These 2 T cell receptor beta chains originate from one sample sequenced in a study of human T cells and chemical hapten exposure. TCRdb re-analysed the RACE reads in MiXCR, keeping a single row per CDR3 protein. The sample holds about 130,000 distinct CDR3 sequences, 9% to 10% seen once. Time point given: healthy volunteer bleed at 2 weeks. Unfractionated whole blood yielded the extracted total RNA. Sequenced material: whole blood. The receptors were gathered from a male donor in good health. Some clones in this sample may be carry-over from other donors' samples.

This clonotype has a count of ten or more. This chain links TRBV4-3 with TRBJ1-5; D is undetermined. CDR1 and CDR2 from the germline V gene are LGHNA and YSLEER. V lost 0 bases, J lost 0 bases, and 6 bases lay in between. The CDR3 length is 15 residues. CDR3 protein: CASSQDYYSNQPQHF. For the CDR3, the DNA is TGCGCCAGCAGCCAAGACTATTATAGCAATCAGCCCCAGCATTTT.

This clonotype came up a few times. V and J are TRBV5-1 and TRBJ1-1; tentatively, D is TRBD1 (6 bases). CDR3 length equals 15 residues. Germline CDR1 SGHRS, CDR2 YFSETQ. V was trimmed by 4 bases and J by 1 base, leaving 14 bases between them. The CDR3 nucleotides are TGCGCCAGCAGCAGTACAGGGATGCAGAACACTGAAGCTTTCTTT. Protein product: CASSSTGMQNTEAFF. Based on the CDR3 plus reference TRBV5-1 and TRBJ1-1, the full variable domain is KAGVTQTPRYLIKTRGQQVTLSCSPISGHRSVSWYQQTPGQGLQFLFEYFSETQRNKGNFPGRFSGRQFSNSRSEMNVSTLELGDSALYLCASSSTGMQNTEAFFGQGTRLTVV.